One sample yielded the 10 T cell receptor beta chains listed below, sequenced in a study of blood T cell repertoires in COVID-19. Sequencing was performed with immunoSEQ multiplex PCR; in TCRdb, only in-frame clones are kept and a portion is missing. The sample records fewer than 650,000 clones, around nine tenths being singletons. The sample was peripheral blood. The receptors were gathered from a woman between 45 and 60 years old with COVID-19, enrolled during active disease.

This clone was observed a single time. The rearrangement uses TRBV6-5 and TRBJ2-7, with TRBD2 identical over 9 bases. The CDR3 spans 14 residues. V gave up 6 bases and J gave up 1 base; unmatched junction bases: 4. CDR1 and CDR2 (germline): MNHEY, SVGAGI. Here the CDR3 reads CASRASGESYEQYF. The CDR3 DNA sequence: TGTGCCAGCAGGGCTAGCGGGGAATCCTACGAGCAGTACTTC.

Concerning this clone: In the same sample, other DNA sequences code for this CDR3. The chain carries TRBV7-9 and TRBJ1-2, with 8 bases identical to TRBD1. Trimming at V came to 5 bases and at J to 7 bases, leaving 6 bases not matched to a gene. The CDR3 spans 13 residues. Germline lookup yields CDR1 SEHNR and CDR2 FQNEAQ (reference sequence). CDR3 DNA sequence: TGTGCCAGCAGCCGCGGACAGGGTGGTGGCTACACCTTC. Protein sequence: CASSRGQGGGYTF.

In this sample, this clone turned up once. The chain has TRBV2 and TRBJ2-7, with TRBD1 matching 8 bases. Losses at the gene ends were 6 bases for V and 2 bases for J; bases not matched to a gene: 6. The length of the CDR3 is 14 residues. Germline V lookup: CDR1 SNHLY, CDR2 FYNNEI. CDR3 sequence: CASRTGTGAYEQYF. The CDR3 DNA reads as TGTGCCAGCAGAACCGGGACAGGCGCCTACGAGCAGTACTTC. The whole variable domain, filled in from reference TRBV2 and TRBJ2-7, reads EPEVTQTPSHQVTQMGQEVILRCVPISNHLYFYWYRQILGQKVEFLVSFYNNEISEKSEIFDDQFSVERPDGSNFTLKIRSTKLEDSAMYFCASRTGTGAYEQYFGPGTRLTVT.

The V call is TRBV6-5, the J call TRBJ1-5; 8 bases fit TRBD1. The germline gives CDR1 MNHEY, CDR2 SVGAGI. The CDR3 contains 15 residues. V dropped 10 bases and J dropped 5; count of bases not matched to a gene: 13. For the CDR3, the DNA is TGTGCCATCAAGCAAGGTGGACAGGGATATCAGCCCCAGCATTTT. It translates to CAIKQGGQGYQPQHF.

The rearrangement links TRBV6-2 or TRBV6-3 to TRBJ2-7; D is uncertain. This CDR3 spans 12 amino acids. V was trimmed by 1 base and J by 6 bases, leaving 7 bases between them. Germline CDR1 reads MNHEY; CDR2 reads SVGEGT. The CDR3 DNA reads TGTGCCAGCAGTTACTACCCCGGCGAGCAGTACTTC. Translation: CASSYYPGEQYF.

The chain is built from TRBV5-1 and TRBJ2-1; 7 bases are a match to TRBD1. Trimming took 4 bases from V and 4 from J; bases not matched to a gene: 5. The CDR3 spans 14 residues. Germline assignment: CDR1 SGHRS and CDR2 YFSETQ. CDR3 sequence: CASSQGQLYNEQFF. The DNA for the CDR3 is TGCGCCAGCAGCCAGGGACAGCTTTACAATGAGCAGTTCTTC.

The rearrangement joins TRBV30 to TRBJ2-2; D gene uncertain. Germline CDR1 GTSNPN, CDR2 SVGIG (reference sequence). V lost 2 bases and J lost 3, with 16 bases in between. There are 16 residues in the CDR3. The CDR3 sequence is CAWSNAAYSDTGELFF. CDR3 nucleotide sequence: TGTGCCTGGAGTAATGCTGCGTATTCCGACACCGGGGAGCTGTTTTTT.

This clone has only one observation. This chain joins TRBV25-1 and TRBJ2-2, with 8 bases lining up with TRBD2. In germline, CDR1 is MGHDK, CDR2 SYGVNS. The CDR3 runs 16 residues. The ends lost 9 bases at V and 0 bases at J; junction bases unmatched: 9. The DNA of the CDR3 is TGTGCCAGGGCGGGAGGAAGCGCTTCGAACACCGGGGAGCTGTTTTTT. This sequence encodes CARAGGSASNTGELFF.

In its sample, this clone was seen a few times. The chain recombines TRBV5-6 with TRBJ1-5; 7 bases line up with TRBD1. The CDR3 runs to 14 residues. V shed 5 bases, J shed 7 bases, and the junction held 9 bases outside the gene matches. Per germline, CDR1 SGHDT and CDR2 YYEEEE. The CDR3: CASSLTGPGQPQHF. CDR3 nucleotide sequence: TGTGCCAGCAGTTTGACAGGGCCTGGGCAGCCCCAGCATTTT.

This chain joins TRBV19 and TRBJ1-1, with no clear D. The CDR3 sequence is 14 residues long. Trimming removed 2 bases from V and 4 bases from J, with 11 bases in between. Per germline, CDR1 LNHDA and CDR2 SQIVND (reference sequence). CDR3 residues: CASSIPGGSTEAFF. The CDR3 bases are TGTGCCAGTAGTATACCAGGAGGGAGCACTGAAGCTTTCTTT.